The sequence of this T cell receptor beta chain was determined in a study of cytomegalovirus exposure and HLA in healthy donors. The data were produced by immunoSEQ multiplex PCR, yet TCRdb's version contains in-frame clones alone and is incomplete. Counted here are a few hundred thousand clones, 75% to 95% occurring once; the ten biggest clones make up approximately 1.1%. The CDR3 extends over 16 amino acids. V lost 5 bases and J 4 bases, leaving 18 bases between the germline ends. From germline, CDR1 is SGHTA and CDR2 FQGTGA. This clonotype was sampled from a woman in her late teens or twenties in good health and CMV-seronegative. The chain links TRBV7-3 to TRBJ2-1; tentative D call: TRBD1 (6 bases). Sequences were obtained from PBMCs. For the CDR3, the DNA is TGTGCCAGCAGCCCAAACAGGGCCGGAGGATACAATGAGCAGTTCTTC. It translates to CASSPNRAGGYNEQFF. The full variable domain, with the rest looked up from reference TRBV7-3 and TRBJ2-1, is GAGVSQTPSNKVTEKGKYVELRCDPISGHTALYWYRQSLGQGPEFLIYFQGTGAADDSGLPNDRFFAVRPEGSVSTLKIQRTERGDSAVYLCASSPNRAGGYNEQFFGPGTRLTVL.